The clone carrying this T cell receptor beta chain appeared once. All patients were untreated before thyroid surgery. The record originates from a study of metastatic and nonmetastatic thyroid tumors. From the PCR reads, TCRdb re-called clones with MiXCR. The sample carries about 25,000 clones, around 20% recorded once. In germline, CDR1 is SGHRS, CDR2 YFSETQ. Losses at the gene ends were 4 bases for V and 0 bases for J; bases not matched to a gene: 11. The CDR3 is made up of 18 amino acids. The origin of this receptor is a female donor with papillary thyroid cancer or a benign thyroid nodule (not recorded which). Some clones in this sample may be carry-over from other donors' samples. The material sequenced was blood. The rearrangement joins TRBV5-1 to TRBJ1-3; 9 nucleotides agree with TRBD1. CDR3 nucleotide sequence: TGCGCCAGCAGCCCCTCCGGGACAGGGACCCGCTCTGGAAACACCATATATTTT. This sequence encodes CASSPSGTGTRSGNTIYF.